This TCR beta chain came from a study of blood T cell repertoires in COVID-19. Turning to the study itself: From the United States, Italy and Spain came samples of acute and convalescent COVID-19. The cDNA or gDNA used as material had been derived from T cells, B-cell-depleted T cells, or PBMCs.

From germline, CDR1 is SGHDT and CDR2 YYEEEE. V shed 2 bases and J 4 bases; nucleotides not matched to a gene: 4. The CDR3 is 16 residues long. Per the authors' pipeline: Reference gene primer amplification gave nucleated cell count estimates. Profiled with immunoSEQ multiplex PCR; TCRdb holds only in-frame clones, not every one. The DNA was the basis for D and trimming; V, J and clone size are from that table. Of 250,000 to 300,000 clones listed, roughly 87% are singletons. The chain joins TRBV5-6 to TRBJ2-6, with TRBD1 matching 9 bases. Sequences were obtained from peripheral blood. The clonotype comes from a woman between 45 and 65 years old who had recovered from COVID-19. The CDR3 protein is CASSLQGARGANVLTF. CDR3 nucleotide sequence: TGTGCCAGCAGCTTACAGGGGGCGCGAGGGGCCAACGTCCTGACTTTC.